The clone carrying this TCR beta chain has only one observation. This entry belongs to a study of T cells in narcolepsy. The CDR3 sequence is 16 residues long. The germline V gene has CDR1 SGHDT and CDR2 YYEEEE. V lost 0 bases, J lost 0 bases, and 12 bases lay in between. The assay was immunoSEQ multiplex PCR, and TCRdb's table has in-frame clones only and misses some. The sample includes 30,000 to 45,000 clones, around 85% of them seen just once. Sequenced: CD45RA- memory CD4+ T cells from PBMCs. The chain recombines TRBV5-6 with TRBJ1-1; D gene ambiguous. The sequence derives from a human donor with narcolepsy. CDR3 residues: CASSLARFAVNTEAFF. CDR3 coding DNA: TGTGCCAGCAGCTTGGCCAGGTTCGCGGTGAACACTGAAGCTTTCTTT.